Below are 16 T cell receptor beta chains sequenced from a single sample in a study of OX40 agonist ivuxolimab in advanced cancers. The table came from immunoSEQ multiplex PCR; TCRdb's copy has only in-frame clones and leaves some out. This sample has more than 60,000 clones, with around 84% found just once. Sequenced material: CD4+ or CD8+ T cells sorted from blood, taken in a trial of the OX40 agonist ivuxolimab. The receptors come from an adult with an advanced solid tumor such as melanoma, head and neck, liver or kidney cancer.

The chain's CDR3 is CASRGLGETQYF. CDR3 bases: TGTGCCAGCAGGGGTCTAGGAGAGACCCAGTACTTC. The genes are TRBV11-2 and TRBJ2-5; D not resolved. Germline loops: CDR1 SGHAT, CDR2 FQNNGV. This CDR3 spans 12 amino acids. V was pared by 6 bases and J by 4 bases, with 9 bases between.

The chain carries TRBV27 and TRBJ2-5; D possibly corresponds to TRBD1 (7 bases). This CDR3 region has 15 residues. CDR1 and CDR2 from the germline V gene are MNHEY and SMNVEV (reference sequence). Trimming left V 3 bases short and J 4 bases short, with 15 bases between. CDR3 coding DNA: TGTGCCAGCAGTTTGACCAGGGGGGACTCAGAGACCCAGTACTTC. Encoded protein: CASSLTRGDSETQYF.

V usage is TRBV9 and J usage is TRBJ2-1; D remains unclear. V was cut by 4 bases and J by 4 bases, with 18 bases left in between. The length of the CDR3 is 16 residues. The V gene's germline CDR1 is SGDLS and CDR2 YYNGEE. The CDR3 loop reads CASSPPWAEGYNEQFF. Here the CDR3 DNA reads TGTGCCAGCAGCCCTCCCTGGGCCGAAGGGTACAATGAGCAGTTCTTC.

The genes are TRBV6-1 and TRBJ1-2; TRBD1 aligns across 9 bases. The germline V gene has CDR1 MNHNS and CDR2 SASEGT. This CDR3 contains 13 residues. After removal of 6 bases from V and 6 bases from J, the junction contained 5 bases not matched to a gene. CDR3 residues: CASRNRDRDGYTF. The CDR3, as DNA: TGTGCCAGCAGAAACCGGGACAGGGATGGCTACACCTTC.

The gene calls are TRBV7-9 and TRBJ2-3; D possibly corresponds to TRBD2 (6 bases). The CDR3 totals 15 residues. Trimming removed 5 bases at V and 1 base at J, with 13 bases between. The germline V gene has CDR1 SEHNR and CDR2 FQNEAQ (reference sequence). The CDR3 DNA sequence: TGTGCCAGCAGCAAGCGGGCCTTGGGCACAGATACGCAGTATTTT. Translation: CASSKRALGTDTQYF.

This rearrangement joins TRBV5-1 to TRBJ2-7; 8 bases agree with TRBD1. The J segment lost 4 bases and the V segment lost 0 bases, leaving 9 bases of the junction unmatched. Germline V gives CDR1 SGHRS, CDR2 YFSETQ. This CDR3 has 16 residues. This CDR3 reads CASSLAGVRQGYEQYF. The CDR3 DNA follows: TGCGCCAGCAGCTTGGCCGGAGTGAGACAGGGGTACGAGCAGTACTTC.

The chain employs TRBV9 and TRBJ2-1; 8 bases are a match to TRBD2. V shed 6 bases, J shed 8 bases, and the junction held 16 bases outside the gene matches. The CDR3 is 16 residues long. From germline, CDR1 is SGDLS and CDR2 YYNGEE. CDR3 DNA: TGTGCCAGCAACCCGGGGGGGCCTAGTTCATGGGATGAGCAGTTCTTC. Protein sequence: CASNPGGPSSWDEQFF. Full variable domain (missing parts from reference TRBV9 and TRBJ2-1): DSGVTQTPKHLITATGQRVTLRCSPRSGDLSVYWYQQSLDQGLQFLIQYYNGEERAKGNILERFSAQQFPDLHSELNLSSLELGDSALYFCASNPGGPSSWDEQFFGPGTRLTVL.

This clone has more than one count but fewer than ten. The CDR3 sequence is CASTSPAGAYEQYF. The CDR3 DNA reads as TGTGCCAGCACCTCTCCTGCGGGGGCCTACGAGCAGTACTTC. The chain employs TRBV28 and TRBJ2-7; 7 bases match TRBD2. Germline CDR1 MDHEN, CDR2 SYDVKM. J lost 2 bases, V lost 7 bases, and 8 bases had no gene match. This CDR3 is built from 14 residues.

J is TRBJ2-7 and V is TRBV5-6, with D possibly being TRBD1 or TRBD2 (6 bases each). CDR3 size: 16 residues. Germline V gene sequence: CDR1 SGHDT, CDR2 YYEEEE. Trimming took off 4 bases at V and 0 bases at J, with 17 bases between the two ends. Here the CDR3 reads CASSQQGGGNSYEQYF. CDR3 bases: TGTGCCAGCAGCCAACAAGGAGGGGGGAACTCCTACGAGCAGTACTTC.

This clone came up once. The chain has TRBV7-6 and TRBJ2-1, with 8 bases aligning to TRBD1. V was clipped by 3 bases and J by 8 bases; unmatched bases: 9. CDR1 and CDR2 (germline): SGHVS, FNYEAQ. The CDR3 sequence is 15 residues long. The CDR3 spells CASSLEPGGWYEQFF. CDR3 DNA: TGTGCCAGCAGCTTGGAACCAGGGGGCTGGTATGAGCAGTTCTTC.

The CDR3 loop reads CASSEELISNQPQHF. Written as DNA, the CDR3 is TGTGCCAGCAGTGAAGAACTGATTAGCAATCAGCCCCAGCATTTT. V gene TRBV6-1 combines with J gene TRBJ1-5; D ambiguous. The CDR3 runs to 15 residues. V lost 1 base, J lost 0 bases, and 7 bases lay in between. CDR1 is MNHNS, CDR2 SASEGT, per germline.

The CDR3 DNA sequence: TGTGCCAGCAGCTTAGAGGGACTAGCGGGGGACAATGAGCAGTTCTTC. Translated, it gives CASSLEGLAGDNEQFF. The chain carries TRBV11-3 and TRBJ2-1; 14 bases line up with TRBD2. The CDR3 sequence is 16 residues long. Germline V gene data show CDR1 as SGHNT and CDR2 as YENEEA. V lost 0 bases, J lost 5 bases, and 0 bases stayed unmatched.

The genes are TRBV10-3 and TRBJ1-5; D remains unclear. There are 14 residues in the CDR3. Between the trimmed V and J ends, which lost 0 bases and 4 bases, there was a span of 7 bases. Germline V lookup: CDR1 ENHRY, CDR2 SYGVKD. The CDR3 DNA is TGTGCCATCAGTGAGTCGTTAAATAATCAGCCCCAGCATTTT. Translated, it gives CAISESLNNQPQHF.

The gene calls are TRBV6-4 and TRBJ2-2, with 10 bases identical to TRBD1. Trimming removed 6 bases from V and 6 bases from J; junction bases left unmatched: 4. Germline V gene data show CDR1 as MRHNA and CDR2 as SNTAGT. CDR3 length equals 14 residues. The CDR3 sequence is CASSPGQGSGELFF. For the CDR3, the DNA is TGTGCCAGCAGCCCGGGACAGGGGTCCGGGGAGCTGTTTTTT.

CDR3: CASTPDRRNTGELFF. As DNA, the CDR3 is TGTGCCAGCACCCCGGACAGGCGGAACACCGGGGAGCTGTTTTTT. The V gene is TRBV2, the J gene TRBJ2-2, with 7 nucleotides matching TRBD1. Looked up from germline, CDR1 is SNHLY and CDR2 is FYNNEI. The CDR3 is made up of 15 amino acids. V lost 7 bases to trimming and J lost 1 base; unmatched junction nucleotides: 6.

As concerns this clone: Sequence at one end of the junction differs from germline and may be a read error. The rearrangement joins TRBV7-7 to TRBJ1-1; D gene ambiguous. Germline V lookup: CDR1 SSHAT, CDR2 FNYEAQ (reference sequence). The CDR3 totals 13 residues. The CDR3 nucleotides read TGTGCTAGCAGCTTAGACACTAACACTGAAGCTTTCTTT. It specifies CASSLDTNTEAFF.